Detailed here is one TCR beta chain. There is no known antigen for this receptor. No much larger clone exists at a distance of one base, and base qualities are not known. The entry originates in a study of beta chain features in type 1 diabetes (dated by TCRdb to 2016 to 2019). In terms of the full investigation: Patients and healthy donors did not differ in mean age, gender distribution, total cell number or subset yield. A total of roughly 100,000,000 sorted cells were examined across all samples, and the number of cells per subset was strongly correlated with RNA yield. In the study, recently diagnosed type 1 diabetes patients and matched healthy donors were compared on the TCRB repertoires of their sorted circulating CD4+ T cell subsets. Naive and central memory subsets were obtained from all 30 or so donors, but regulatory and stem cell-like memory subsets were isolated from only 8 patients and roughly eight healthy donors.

What the work shows at the level of the full study, not this receptor alone: The naive, central memory and regulatory TCRB repertoires appeared to resemble one another more closely among patients than among healthy donors. Because cDNA was sequenced instead of genomic DNA, activated cells with high expression could be over-represented, although the groups did not differ in activation or CD3 levels. Because small numbers of individuals were included in the HLA sub-analyses, any influence of HLA type on TCRB rearrangement was left unresolved. Patients with type 1 diabetes made fewer insertions and deleted more nucleotides at VDJ recombination sites, implying thymic rearrangement abnormalities. Shorter templates might have been favored by PCR, but patient and control samples were amplified and corrected together, so both groups would have been affected equally by any skew. Type 1 diabetes patients showed a moderate but significant shortening of TCRB CDR3 length in all four CD4+ subsets.

V was cut back by 6 bases and J by 7 bases, leaving a gap of 20 bases between them. Spanning cysteine to phenylalanine, the CDR3 consists of 15 amino acids. The CDR3 DNA has 45 bases and is translated from base 1. CDR1 MGHRA and CDR2 YSYEKL are derived from the germline V gene. The High Capacity cDNA Reverse Transcription Kit was used to reverse transcribe all of the isolated RNA, meaning that expressed TCRB transcripts were what got sequenced. Survey-depth immunoSEQ sequencing was performed on stem cell-like memory T cell samples, with an average of roughly 930,000 total reads per sample. Sorted cells were lysed in RLT buffer, and RNA was extracted using DNase-treated RNeasy Micro or Mini kits according to cell number. Each cell subset was processed separately to prevent cross-contamination, with patient and healthy donor samples processed together. Using the immunoSEQ multiplex PCR, TCRB sequences were amplified from cDNA into 87-bp fragments spanning the CDR3 region. Sequencing of the amplicons was performed on the Illumina HiSeq platform. The original methods were these. PCR bias was computationally corrected using synthetic template baselines, reads within Hamming distance 2 were collapsed, and singletons that could not be merged were discarded. By aligning reads against IMGT, V, D and J genes, CDR3 length, and insertions or deletions at six rearrangement sites were assigned. Within each subset, clonotype counts were normalized to sorted cell number, and only after that were true diversity and Gini coefficients computed with the tcR R package. The overlap coefficient, calculated on TCRB nucleotide sequences, was used to quantify repertoire sharing. TCRdb limited this immuneACCESS table to in-frame rearrangements with V and J called. A share of clones is missing; checked studies link under half to unresolved V genes, and the rest is unexplained. The V and J calls and clone size were taken over from that table, and D and trimming were inferred from the DNA. This sample lists 110,000 or so clones; roughly 40% were detected once. Of the sample, about 0.07% is held by the ten largest clones.

From each donor, a single peripheral blood sample of approximately 120 mL on average was drawn into heparinised tubes. Using a panel that included CD45RO, CCR7, CD25, CD127, CD95 and CD27, naive, central memory, regulatory and stem cell-like memory CD4+ T cells were sorted on a BD FACSAria II. All sorted populations exceeded 95% purity. PBMCs were isolated immediately by Lymphoprep density gradient centrifugation and stained directly without culture. Samples were stained and sorted in pairs, with one healthy donor and one patient per experiment, so that batch effects were minimized. Sequencing was done on a sample of stem cell memory CD4+ T cells from blood. The sample's cell subset or site label, decoded: stem cell-like memory CD4+ T cells. The TCR comes from a woman younger than 30 in good health. The chain is encoded by TRBV4-1 joined to TRBJ2-3, with no D gene named confidently. The DNA sequence follows: TGCGCCAGCAGGGATGGGCAGTTTAATCCACATACGCAGTATTTT. It translates to CASRDGQFNPHTQYF.